This T cell receptor (beta chain) comes out of a study of cytomegalovirus exposure and HLA in healthy donors. Study outcomes and limitations: According to reports, the classifier identified cytomegalovirus status with high specificity and sensitivity. A later analysis showed that HLA-associated TCR beta chains had undergone more clonal expansion than equally common others. Common viral pathogens were later found to be apparently linked to several of the most significant clusters.

This CDR3 is built from 15 residues. V lost 0 bases to trimming and J lost 2 bases, with 10 bases between them. In germline, CDR1 is LNHDA, CDR2 SQIVND (reference sequence). PCR primers comprised 60 Vbeta and 13 Jbeta primers. Assay: immunoSEQ multiplex PCR; the TCRdb copy retains only in-frame clones and omits some. The top ten clones hold more than 3.5% of a sample with about 180,000 clones, about 80% of them seen once. To note about this clone: What it recognizes is unknown.

The sequencing sample was made of PBMCs. The TCR comes from a woman aged 55-70 years in good health and CMV-seropositive. This chain joins TRBV19 and TRBJ1-2; D possibly corresponds to TRBD1 (5 bases). The CDR3 protein is CASSIDFTGNYGYTF. In nucleotides, the CDR3 is TGTGCCAGTAGTATAGATTTCACAGGAAACTATGGCTACACCTTC.